The 17 T cell receptor beta chains reported below all come from one sample, sequenced in a study of CD8 T cells in Susac syndrome. Random hexamers were used to reverse transcribe the RNA input (roughly 0.5 to 1 ug). TCRdb re-called the immunoSEQ multiplex PCR reads through MiXCR, storing one row per CDR3 protein. The repertoire holds some 300,000 distinct CDR3 sequences, 85% seen once, with around 0.21% in the top ten. Sequencing was carried out using CD8+ T cells from PBMCs. These receptors originate from a human donor with multiple sclerosis.

This sequence joins TRBV27 and TRBJ2-1; 8 bases are shared with TRBD2. With V trimmed by 6 bases and J by 15 bases, 10 bases remained unmatched. The length of the CDR3 is 12 residues. Germline V lookup: CDR1 MNHEY, CDR2 SMNVEV (reference sequence). In nucleotides, the CDR3 is TGTGCCAGCAGCAATGTGGGACTAGGGCCGTTCTTC. Translating it yields CASSNVGLGPFF.

Only one count was recorded for this clonotype. V gene TRBV24-1 combines with J gene TRBJ1-2; D is uncertain. The germline V gene encodes CDR1 KGHDR and CDR2 SFDVKD. This CDR3 spans 12 amino acids. V lost 3 bases and J lost 3, with 4 bases in between. CDR3 loop: CATSDGHYGYTF. CDR3 DNA: TGTGCCACCAGTGATGGACACTATGGCTACACCTTC.

The V call is TRBV19, the J call TRBJ2-3, with D tentatively TRBD1 (5 bases). Trimming took off 1 base at V and 1 base at J, with 9 bases between the two ends. Germline V lookup: CDR1 LNHDA, CDR2 SQIVND (reference sequence). The CDR3 contains 15 residues. DNA for the CDR3: TGTGCCAGTAGTATAGGCGCAGGGCGCACAGATACGCAGTATTTT. Translating gives CASSIGAGRTDTQYF.

The rearrangement uses TRBV27 and TRBJ1-5, with D hard to call. The V and J ends lost 0 bases and 13 bases respectively, with 13 bases between them. Germline V gives CDR1 MNHEY, CDR2 SMNVEV (reference sequence). The CDR3 spans 13 residues. DNA for the CDR3: TGTGCCAGCAGTTTATCCCGAGGCCGATCTCAGCATTTT. Amino acid sequence: CASSLSRGRSQHF.

V and J are TRBV12-3 or TRBV12-4 and TRBJ2-1, with 9 bases lining up with TRBD2. J was trimmed by 2 bases and V by 2 bases; bases with no gene match: 1. CDR3 length: 15 residues. CDR3 amino acids: CASSLPSGAYNEQFF. The CDR3 DNA follows: TGTGCCAGCAGTTTACCTAGCGGGGCCTACAATGAGCAGTTCTTC.

The chain is built from TRBV5-6 and TRBJ2-7; D gene unclear. Germline CDR1 and CDR2: SGHDT and YYEEEE. Between the trimmed V and J ends, which lost 4 bases and 6 bases, there was a span of 11 bases. The CDR3 sequence is 12 residues long. CDR3 sequence: CASSDMKGEQYF. The CDR3 DNA reads TGTGCCAGCAGCGACATGAAGGGCGAGCAGTACTTC.

V and J are TRBV9 and TRBJ1-1, with D possibly TRBD1 on 6 matching bases. CDR1 is SGDLS and CDR2 is YYNGEE in the germline V gene. The V end was cut by 0 bases, the J end by 1 base, with 10 bases between. The CDR3 is made up of 15 amino acids. CDR3 DNA: TGTGCCAGCAGCGTAGATAGAGGGGGGAACACTGAAGCTTTCTTT. Its protein product is CASSVDRGGNTEAFF. The entire variable domain, with the rest obtained from reference TRBV9 and TRBJ1-1, is as follows: DSGVTQTPKHLITATGQRVTLRCSPRSGDLSVYWYQQSLDQGLQFLIQYYNGEERAKGNILERFSAQQFPDLHSELNLSSLELGDSALYFCASSVDRGGNTEAFFGQGTRLTVV.

The chain links TRBV12-3 or TRBV12-4 to TRBJ1-1; 9 nucleotides line up with TRBD1. The trim removed 5 bases at V and 10 bases at J, leaving 17 bases unmatched. This CDR3 comprises 16 residues. In DNA, the CDR3 is TGTGCCAGCAGTCCCGGGACAGGGCGGAGGGCTATAGGAGCTTTCTTT. Its protein product is CASSPGTGRRAIGAFF.

In its sample, this clonotype was seen once. V gene TRBV9 combines with J gene TRBJ2-5; no definite D call. Germline lookup yields CDR1 SGDLS and CDR2 YYNGEE. With 0 bases removed from V and 3 bases from J, the gap between germline ends came to 6 bases. CDR3 length equals 13 residues. CDR3 coding DNA: TGTGCCAGCAGCGTAGTGTCAGAAGAGACCCAGTACTTC. As protein: CASSVVSEETQYF. The variable domain in full, completed from reference TRBV9 and TRBJ2-5, reads DSGVTQTPKHLITATGQRVTLRCSPRSGDLSVYWYQQSLDQGLQFLIQYYNGEERAKGNILERFSAQQFPDLHSELNLSSLELGDSALYFCASSVVSEETQYFGPGTRLLVL.

The chain carries TRBV19 and TRBJ2-6; D unresolved. This CDR3 has 13 residues. Between the trimmed V and J ends, which lost 8 bases and 0 bases, there was a span of 5 bases. CDR1 and CDR2 (germline): LNHDA, SQIVND (reference sequence). CDR3 region: CASSISGANVLTF. In DNA, the CDR3 is TGTGCCAGTTCTATCTCTGGGGCCAACGTCCTGACTTTC.

V and J are TRBV27 and TRBJ1-2; 8 nucleotides align to TRBD1. CDR3 length equals 15 residues. With V trimmed by 4 bases and J by 2 bases, 6 bases remained unmatched. In germline, CDR1 is MNHEY, CDR2 SMNVEV (reference sequence). CDR3 DNA sequence: TGTGCCAGCAGTTCCGGGACAGGCTGGAACTATGGCTACACCTTC. This gives the protein CASSSGTGWNYGYTF.

The genes are TRBV27 and TRBJ2-7, with 12 nucleotides matching TRBD2. Germline values: CDR1 MNHEY, CDR2 SMNVEV (reference sequence). This CDR3 is built from 16 residues. After removal of 8 bases from V and 5 bases from J, the junction contained 13 bases not matched to a gene. This CDR3 reads CASQPLAGGPANEQYF. CDR3 DNA sequence: TGTGCCAGCCAACCTCTAGCGGGAGGGCCTGCTAACGAGCAGTACTTC.

A note on this clonotype: One end of the junction is discordant with germline, which a read error may explain. The CDR3 sequence is CASSSYGDQETQYF. The CDR3 region has the DNA TGTGCTAGCAGCTCATACGGCGATCAAGAGACCCAGTACTTC. The rearrangement links TRBV7-7 to TRBJ2-5; D remains ambiguous. Germline-derived CDR1 and CDR2 are SSHAT and FNYEAQ (reference sequence). The CDR3 covers 14 residues.

This clonotype appeared a single time. The chain has TRBV27 and TRBJ2-1; 7 bases map to TRBD2. CDR1 and CDR2 from the germline V gene are MNHEY and SMNVEV (reference sequence). CDR3 length: 16 residues. Trimming took 4 bases from V and 10 from J; bases not matched to a gene: 16. DNA of the CDR3: TGTGCCAGCAGTTGGGCCGCGGGAGAGGGGCTTTGGGAGCAGTTCTTC. The encoded protein is CASSWAAGEGLWEQFF.

The chain carries TRBV7-2 and TRBJ2-3; 8 nucleotides agree with TRBD2. V lost 5 bases and J lost 2; bases outside the gene matches: 9. From germline, CDR1 is SGHTA and CDR2 FQGNSA. The CDR3 has 16 amino acids. The CDR3 sequence is CASSPGLALPTDTQYF. The CDR3 DNA follows: TGTGCCAGCAGCCCCGGACTAGCCCTCCCCACAGATACGCAGTATTTT.

Concerning this clonotype itself: Without the conserved terminal phenylalanine or tryptophan, this CDR3 likely stems from a read error. This sequence joins TRBV30 and TRBJ1-1; unclear D gene. The V gene lost 0 bases and the J gene lost 6 bases, with 8 bases spanning the gap. Germline V lookup: CDR1 GTSNPN, CDR2 SVGIG (reference sequence). There are 12 residues in the CDR3. As DNA, the CDR3 is TGTGCCTGGAGTGTAGTGGGTTCTGAAGCTTTCCTT. This sequence encodes CAWSVVGSEAFL.

V and J are TRBV28 and TRBJ2-7; 11 bases are shared with TRBD2. V trimming: 5 bases; J trimming: 1 base; junction bases outside the gene matches: 10. Germline V CDR1 and CDR2: MDHEN, SYDVKM. CDR3 length equals 17 residues. CDR3 DNA sequence: TGTGCCAGCAGTATCTCCTCTAGCGGGAGGTTTTCCTACGAGCAGTACTTC. Translating it yields CASSISSSGRFSYEQYF.